Listed here are 7 T cell receptor beta chains from one sample, sequenced in a study of shared clonotypes between healthy human individuals. Sequencing was performed with immunoSEQ multiplex PCR; in TCRdb, only in-frame clones are kept and a portion is missing. Here the sample spans under 2,500,000 clones, approximately 96% being singletons. The sample comprised naive CD4+ T cells sorted from blood. The subset: CD45RA+ positively selected. The source of these receptors is a man younger than 30 in good health.

As for this clone: The junction does not match germline at one end; this may be a read error. The chain uses TRBV9 and TRBJ2-7; 8 bases fit TRBD2. Germline V gene lookup returns CDR1 SGDLS and CDR2 YYNGEE. The CDR3 is made up of 16 amino acids. The CDR3, as DNA: TGTGCCAGCAGAAGGCCCCGGGAGGGTCATTCCTATGAGCAGTACTTC. Its protein is CASRRPREGHSYEQYF.

The gene calls are TRBV2 and TRBJ2-1; a possible D gene is TRBD1 (6 bases). The CDR3 has 10 amino acids. Germline V CDR1 and CDR2: SNHLY, FYNNEI. Trimming took off 6 bases at V and 10 bases at J, with 7 bases between the two ends. CDR3 residues: CASRGTEQFF. The CDR3 DNA reads as TGTGCCAGCAGGGGGACAGAGCAGTTCTTC.

The chain links TRBV7-9 to TRBJ2-7; D is tentatively TRBD1 or TRBD2 (5 bases each). This CDR3 has 16 amino acids. CDR1 is SEHNR, CDR2 FQNEAQ, per germline (reference sequence). Trimming removed 0 bases from V and 2 bases from J, with 14 bases in between. The CDR3 DNA reads TGTGCCAGCAGCTTAGCCTCACGAGGGGACGCCTACGAGCAGTACTTC. Translating gives CASSLASRGDAYEQYF.

J is TRBJ1-1 and V is TRBV14; 7 bases are shared with TRBD1. The CDR3 totals 15 residues. CDR1 is SGHDN and CDR2 is FVKESK in the germline V gene. After removal of 4 bases from V and 1 base from J, the junction contained 6 bases not matched to a gene. The CDR3 protein is CASSPAGTANTEAFF. DNA for the CDR3: TGTGCCAGCAGCCCCGCCGGGACAGCGAACACTGAAGCTTTCTTT. Full variable domain (outside the CDR3, taken from reference TRBV14 and TRBJ1-1): EAGVTQFPSHSVIEKGQTVTLRCDPISGHDNLYWYRRVMGKEIKFLLHFVKESKQDESGMPNNRFLAERTGGTYSTLKVQPAELEDSGVYFCASSPAGTANTEAFFGQGTRLTVV.

The CDR3 DNA reads TGTGCCAGCAGTTCGAACTCAAGACGCACGAACGGGGTAGCGGGAGGCTCCTACGAGCAGTACTTC. Protein product: CASSSNSRRTNGVAGGSYEQYF. This rearrangement joins TRBV2 to TRBJ2-7, with 10 bases fitting TRBD2. CDR1 is SNHLY and CDR2 is FYNNEI in the germline V gene. Trimming at V came to 5 bases and at J to 0 bases, leaving 25 bases not matched to a gene. The CDR3 has 22 residues.

This clone appeared once. The chain links TRBV30 to TRBJ2-4, with TRBD2 as a possible D gene (5 bases). V was clipped by 0 bases and J by 7 bases, with 10 bases between them. The CDR3 runs 13 residues. Germline CDR1 reads GTSNPN; CDR2 reads SVGIG (reference sequence). CDR3 nucleotides: TGTGCCTGGAGTGTACTAGGTCCCAACATTCAGTACTTC. Translating gives CAWSVLGPNIQYF. Combining the CDR3 with reference TRBV30 and TRBJ2-4 gives the whole variable domain SQTIHQWPATLVQPVGSPLSLECTVEGTSNPNLYWYRQAAGRGLQLLFYSVGIGQISSEVPQNLSASRPQDRQFILSSKKLLLSDSGFYLCAWSVLGPNIQYFGAGTRLSVL.

V usage is TRBV30 and J usage is TRBJ1-2; D remains unclear. Between the trimmed V and J ends, which lost 0 bases and 7 bases, there was a span of 12 bases. CDR1 and CDR2 (germline): GTSNPN, SVGIG (reference sequence). CDR3 size: 13 residues. In nucleotides, the CDR3 is TGTGCCTGGAGTGTACTGTGGGGATCTGGCTACACCTTC. It specifies CAWSVLWGSGYTF.